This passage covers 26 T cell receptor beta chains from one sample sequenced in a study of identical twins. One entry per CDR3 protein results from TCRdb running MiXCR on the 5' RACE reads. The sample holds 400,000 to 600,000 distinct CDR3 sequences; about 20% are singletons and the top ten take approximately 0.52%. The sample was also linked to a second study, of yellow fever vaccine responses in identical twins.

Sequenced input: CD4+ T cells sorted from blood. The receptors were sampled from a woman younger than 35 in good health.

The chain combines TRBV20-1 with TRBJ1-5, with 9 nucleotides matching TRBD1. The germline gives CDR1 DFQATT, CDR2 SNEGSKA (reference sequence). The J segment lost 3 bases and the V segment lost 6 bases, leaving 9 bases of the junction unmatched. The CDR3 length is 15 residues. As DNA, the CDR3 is TGCAGTGCAACCGGGACAGGGATGGACAATCAGCCCCAGCATTTT. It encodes CSATGTGMDNQPQHF.

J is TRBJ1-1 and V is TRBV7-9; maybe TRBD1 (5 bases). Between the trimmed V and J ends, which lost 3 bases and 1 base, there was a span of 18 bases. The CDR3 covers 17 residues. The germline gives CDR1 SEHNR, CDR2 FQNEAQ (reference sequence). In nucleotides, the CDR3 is TGTGCCAGCAGCTTGCGCCTCAGGGTGGATGGGAACACTGAAGCTTTCTTT. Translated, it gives CASSLRLRVDGNTEAFF.

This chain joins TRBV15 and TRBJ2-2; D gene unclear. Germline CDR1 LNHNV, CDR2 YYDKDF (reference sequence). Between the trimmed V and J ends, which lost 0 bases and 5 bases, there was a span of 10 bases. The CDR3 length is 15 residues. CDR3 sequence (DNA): TGTGCCACCAGCAGAGATCAGCCAGTAACCGGGGAGCTGTTTTTT. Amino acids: CATSRDQPVTGELFF.

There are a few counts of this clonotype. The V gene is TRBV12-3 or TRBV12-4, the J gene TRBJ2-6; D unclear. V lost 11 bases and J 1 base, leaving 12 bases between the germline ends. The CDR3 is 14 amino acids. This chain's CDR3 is CASQESSGANVLTF. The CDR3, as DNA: TGTGCCTCCCAGGAATCTTCTGGGGCCAACGTCCTGACTTTC.

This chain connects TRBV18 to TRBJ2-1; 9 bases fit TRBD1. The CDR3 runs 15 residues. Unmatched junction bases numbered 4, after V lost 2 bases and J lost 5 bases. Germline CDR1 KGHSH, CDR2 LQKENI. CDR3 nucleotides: TGTGCCAGCTCACCAAGGACAGGGGTGAACAATGAGCAGTTCTTC. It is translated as CASSPRTGVNNEQFF.

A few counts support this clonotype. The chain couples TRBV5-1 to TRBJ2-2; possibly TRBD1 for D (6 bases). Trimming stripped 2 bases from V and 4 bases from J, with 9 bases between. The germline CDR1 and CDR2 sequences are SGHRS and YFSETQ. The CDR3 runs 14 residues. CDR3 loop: CASSFGQTTGELFF. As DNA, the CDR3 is TGCGCCAGCAGCTTCGGACAGACCACCGGGGAGCTGTTTTTT.

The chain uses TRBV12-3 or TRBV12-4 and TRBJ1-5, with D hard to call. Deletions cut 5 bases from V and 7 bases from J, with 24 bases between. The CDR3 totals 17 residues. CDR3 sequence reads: CASSLSAVLGPNQPQHF. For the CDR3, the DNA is TGTGCCAGCAGTCTATCGGCCGTTCTTGGTCCTAACCAGCCCCAGCATTTT.

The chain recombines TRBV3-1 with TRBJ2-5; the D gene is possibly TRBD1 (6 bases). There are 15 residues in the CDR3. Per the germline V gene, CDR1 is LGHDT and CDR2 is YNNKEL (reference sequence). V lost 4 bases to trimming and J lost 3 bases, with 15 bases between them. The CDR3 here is CASSPPPGTKETQYF. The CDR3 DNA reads TGTGCCAGCAGCCCCCCCCCCGGGACAAAAGAGACCCAGTACTTC.

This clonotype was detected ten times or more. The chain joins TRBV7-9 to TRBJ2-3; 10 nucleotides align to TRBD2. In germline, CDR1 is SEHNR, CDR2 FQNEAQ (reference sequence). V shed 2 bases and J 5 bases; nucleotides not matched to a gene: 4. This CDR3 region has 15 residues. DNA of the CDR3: TGTGCCAGCAGCTTATCTAGCGGGAGCGGAGATACGCAGTATTTT. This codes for CASSLSSGSGDTQYF.

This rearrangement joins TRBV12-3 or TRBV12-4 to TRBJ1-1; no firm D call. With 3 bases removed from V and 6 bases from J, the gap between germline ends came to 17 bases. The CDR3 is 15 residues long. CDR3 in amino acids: CASSFGLGSTAEAFF. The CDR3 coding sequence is TGTGCCAGCAGTTTTGGTTTGGGGTCCACAGCTGAAGCTTTCTTT.

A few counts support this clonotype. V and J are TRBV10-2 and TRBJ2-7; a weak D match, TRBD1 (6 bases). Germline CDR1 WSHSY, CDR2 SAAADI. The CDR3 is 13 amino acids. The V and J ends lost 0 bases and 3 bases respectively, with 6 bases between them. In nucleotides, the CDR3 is TGCGCCAGCAGTGAGTCAGGGGGCTACGAGCAGTACTTC. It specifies CASSESGGYEQYF.

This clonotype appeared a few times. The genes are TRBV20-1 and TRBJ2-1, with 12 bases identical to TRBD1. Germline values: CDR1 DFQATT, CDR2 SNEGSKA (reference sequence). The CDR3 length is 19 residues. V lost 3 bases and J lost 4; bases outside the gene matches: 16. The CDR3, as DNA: TGCAGTGCTAGGGAACCGGGACAGGGGGCTTCAGGGAGATACAATGAGCAGTTCTTC. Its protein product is CSAREPGQGASGRYNEQFF.

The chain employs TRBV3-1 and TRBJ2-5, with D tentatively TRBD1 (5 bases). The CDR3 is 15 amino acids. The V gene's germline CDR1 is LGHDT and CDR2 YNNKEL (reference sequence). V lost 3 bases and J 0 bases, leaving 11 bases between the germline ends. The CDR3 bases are TGTGCCAGCAGCCAGGCAAGACAGTACCAAGAGACCCAGTACTTC. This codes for CASSQARQYQETQYF.

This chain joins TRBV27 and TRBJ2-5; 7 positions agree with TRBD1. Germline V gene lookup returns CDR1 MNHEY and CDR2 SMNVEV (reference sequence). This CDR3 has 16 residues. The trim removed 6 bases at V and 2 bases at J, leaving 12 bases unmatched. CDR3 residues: CASRRNRQGRQETQYF. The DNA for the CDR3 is TGTGCCAGCAGGAGGAATCGACAGGGACGGCAAGAGACCCAGTACTTC.

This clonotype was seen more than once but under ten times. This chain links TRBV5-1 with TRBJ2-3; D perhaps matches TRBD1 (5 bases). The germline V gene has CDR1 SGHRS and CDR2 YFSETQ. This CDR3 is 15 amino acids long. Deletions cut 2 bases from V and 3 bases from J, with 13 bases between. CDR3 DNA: TGCGCCAGCAGCTTATTAGGGGTTAGAACAGATACGCAGTATTTT. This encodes CASSLLGVRTDTQYF.

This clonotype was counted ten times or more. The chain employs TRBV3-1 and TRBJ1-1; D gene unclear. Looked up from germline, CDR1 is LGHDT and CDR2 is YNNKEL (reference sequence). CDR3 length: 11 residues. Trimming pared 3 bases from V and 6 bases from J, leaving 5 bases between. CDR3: CASSHTAEAFF. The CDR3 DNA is TGTGCCAGCAGCCACACGGCTGAAGCTTTCTTT.

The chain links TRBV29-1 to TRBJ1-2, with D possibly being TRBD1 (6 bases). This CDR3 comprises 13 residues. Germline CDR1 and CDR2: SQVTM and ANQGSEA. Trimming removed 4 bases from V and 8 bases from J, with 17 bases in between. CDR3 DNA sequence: TGCAGCGTTGTCCCCGGGACAAGGAACGGCTACACCTTC. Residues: CSVVPGTRNGYTF.

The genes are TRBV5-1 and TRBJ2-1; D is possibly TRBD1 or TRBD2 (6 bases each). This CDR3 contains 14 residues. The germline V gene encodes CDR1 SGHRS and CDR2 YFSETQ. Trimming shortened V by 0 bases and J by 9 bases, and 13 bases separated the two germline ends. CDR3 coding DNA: TGCGCCAGCAGCTTGGTGCTAGAGGGGGGTGAGCAGTTCTTC. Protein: CASSLVLEGGEQFF.

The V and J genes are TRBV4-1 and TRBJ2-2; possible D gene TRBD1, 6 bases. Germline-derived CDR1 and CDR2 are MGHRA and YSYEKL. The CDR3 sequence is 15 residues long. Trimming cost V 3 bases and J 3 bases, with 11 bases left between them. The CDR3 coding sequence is TGCGCCAGCAGCCAGGGGGACAAAGACACCGGGGAGCTGTTTTTT. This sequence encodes CASSQGDKDTGELFF.

The CDR3 is CASSYVEEQGGYEQYF. The CDR3 DNA reads as TGTGCCAGCAGTTATGTAGAGGAACAGGGCGGGTACGAGCAGTACTTC. The rearrangement uses TRBV2 and TRBJ2-7; D might be TRBD1 (6 bases). CDR1 SNHLY and CDR2 FYNNEI come from the germline V gene. The V gene lost 5 bases and the J gene lost 4 bases, with 21 bases spanning the gap. The CDR3 loop spans 16 amino acids.

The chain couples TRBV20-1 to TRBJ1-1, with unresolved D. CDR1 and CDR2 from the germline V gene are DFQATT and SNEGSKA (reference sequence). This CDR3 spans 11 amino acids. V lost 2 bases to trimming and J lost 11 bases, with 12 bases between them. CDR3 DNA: TGCAGTGCTAGATCCCGGGTCAGGGCTTTCTTT. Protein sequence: CSARSRVRAFF.

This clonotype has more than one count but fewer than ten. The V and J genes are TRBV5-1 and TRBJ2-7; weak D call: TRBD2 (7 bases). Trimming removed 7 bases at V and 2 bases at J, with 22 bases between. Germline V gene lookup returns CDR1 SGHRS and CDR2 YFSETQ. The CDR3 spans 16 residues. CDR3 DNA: TGCGCCAGCGGGGGGGGCCAACCCGGAGGAGCCTACGAGCAGTACTTC. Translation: CASGGGQPGGAYEQYF. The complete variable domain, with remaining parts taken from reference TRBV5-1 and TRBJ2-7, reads KAGVTQTPRYLIKTRGQQVTLSCSPISGHRSVSWYQQTPGQGLQFLFEYFSETQRNKGNFPGRFSGRQFSNSRSEMNVSTLELGDSALYLCASGGGQPGGAYEQYFGPGTRLTVT.

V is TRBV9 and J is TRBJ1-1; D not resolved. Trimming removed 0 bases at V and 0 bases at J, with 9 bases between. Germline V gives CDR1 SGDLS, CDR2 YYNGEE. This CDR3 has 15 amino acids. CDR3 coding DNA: TGTGCCAGCAGCGTAGGTGGAGCTTTGAACACTGAAGCTTTCTTT. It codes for CASSVGGALNTEAFF.

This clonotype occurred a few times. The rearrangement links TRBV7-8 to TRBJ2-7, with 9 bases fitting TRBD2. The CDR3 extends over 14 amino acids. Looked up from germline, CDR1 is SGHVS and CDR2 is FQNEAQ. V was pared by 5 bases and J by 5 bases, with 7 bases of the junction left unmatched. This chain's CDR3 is CASSLGLASNEQYF. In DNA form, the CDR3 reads TGTGCCAGCAGCCTGGGACTAGCTTCCAACGAGCAGTACTTC.

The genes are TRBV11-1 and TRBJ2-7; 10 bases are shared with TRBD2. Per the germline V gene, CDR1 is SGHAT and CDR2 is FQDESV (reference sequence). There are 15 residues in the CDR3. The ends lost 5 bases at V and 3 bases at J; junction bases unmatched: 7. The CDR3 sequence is CASSTLAGAIYEQYF. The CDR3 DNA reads TGTGCCAGCAGCACCCTAGCGGGAGCTATCTACGAGCAGTACTTC.

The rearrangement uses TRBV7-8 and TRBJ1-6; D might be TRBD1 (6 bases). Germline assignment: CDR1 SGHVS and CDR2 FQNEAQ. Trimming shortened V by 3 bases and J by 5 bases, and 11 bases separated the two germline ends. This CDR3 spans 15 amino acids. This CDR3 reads CASSFGGYNNSPLHF. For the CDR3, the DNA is TGTGCCAGCAGCTTCGGGGGCTACAATAATTCACCCCTCCACTTT.